This TCR beta chain appears in the sequencing data of a study of response to subunit inactivated influenza vaccine. CDR3 size: 15 residues. Between the trimmed V and J ends, which lost 6 bases and 3 bases, there was a span of 16 bases. The germline V gene encodes CDR1 SGHTA and CDR2 FQGNSA. TCRdb processed the RT-PCR reads anew with MiXCR; each CDR3 protein has one entry. The sample has about 620,000 distinct CDR3 sequences; around 10% are singletons. This same sample was also taken into another study, of T cells expressing NK-cell markers. This second study notes: Libraries used 5'RACE template switching adding universal primer site and UMIs. Roughly 6 donors had dominant NKG2C+ clonotypes that comprised about 1.0-7.5% of their CD8+ T cells. Questions lingered over whether expanded NKG2C+ T cell clones were HCMV-specific.

This TCR was recovered from a man in his fifties or sixties who received an inactivated influenza vaccine. The material sequenced was PBMCs from blood, taken on the day of vaccination. The chain joins TRBV7-2 to TRBJ2-3; D possibly corresponds to TRBD2 (7 bases). CDR3 nucleotides: TGTGCCAGCAGTCCACGGGGGGCGAATACAGATACGCAGTATTTT. Protein: CASSPRGANTDTQYF.